This TCR beta chain derives from a study of blood T cell repertoires in COVID-19. Across the whole study: There were acute and convalescent COVID-19 samples, and they came from the United States, Italy and Spain.

The CDR3 is made up of 17 amino acids. Germline-derived CDR1 and CDR2 are MDHEN and SYDVKM. The V end lost 5 bases, the J end lost 4 bases, and 21 bases lay between the germline ends. Study members were between about 18 and 95 years old and lived in over 20 US regions. What the recovered Cohort 3 donors had was two negative PCRs, clearance, or symptom resolution. Generated by immunoSEQ multiplex PCR, the TCRdb table keeps only in-frame clones and is missing some. The sample carries more than 200,000 clones, approximately 90% recorded once. The rearrangement uses TRBV28 and TRBJ2-1, with TRBD2 as a possible D gene (6 bases). The clonotype originates from a woman aged 30 to 39 who had recovered from COVID-19. Material for sequencing was PBMCs or T cells enriched from blood (not recorded which). CDR3 DNA sequence: TGTGCCAGCAGTACCCCTACTAGTAGCGGAGCATACAATGAGCAGTTCTTC. It yields the protein CASSTPTSSGAYNEQFF.